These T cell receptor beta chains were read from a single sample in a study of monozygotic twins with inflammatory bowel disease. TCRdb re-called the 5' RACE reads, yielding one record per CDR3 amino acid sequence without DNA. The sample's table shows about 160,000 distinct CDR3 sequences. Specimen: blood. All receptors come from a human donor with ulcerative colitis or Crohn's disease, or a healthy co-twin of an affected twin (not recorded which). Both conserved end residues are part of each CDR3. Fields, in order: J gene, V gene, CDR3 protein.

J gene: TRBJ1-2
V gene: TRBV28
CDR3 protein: CASSLWTGPGYTF

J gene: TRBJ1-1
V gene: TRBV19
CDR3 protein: CASSIGPTASEAFF

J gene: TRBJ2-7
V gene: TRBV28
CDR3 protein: CASGQGSWEQYF

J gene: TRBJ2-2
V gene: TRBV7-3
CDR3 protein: CASSLRPLAGVVTNTGELFF

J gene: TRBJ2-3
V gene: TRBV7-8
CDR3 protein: CASSLTGETDTQYF

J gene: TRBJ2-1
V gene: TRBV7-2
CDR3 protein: CASSPSGRRDNEQFF

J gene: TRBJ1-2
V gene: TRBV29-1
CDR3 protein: CSVEPPGVDGYTF

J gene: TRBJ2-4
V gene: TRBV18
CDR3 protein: CASSPGLAGGIENIQYF

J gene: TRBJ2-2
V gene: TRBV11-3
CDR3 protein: CASSLKRTSGRKGWTGELFF

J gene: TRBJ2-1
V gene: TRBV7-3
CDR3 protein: CASSLALGGFNEQFF

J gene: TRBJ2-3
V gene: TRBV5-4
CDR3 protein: CASSAGGLLTDTQYF

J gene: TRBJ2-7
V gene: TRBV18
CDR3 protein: CASLSSGDSYEQYF

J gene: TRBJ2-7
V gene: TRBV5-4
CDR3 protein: CASSLAVLPYEQYF

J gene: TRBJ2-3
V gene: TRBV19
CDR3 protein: CASSMADLTDTQYF

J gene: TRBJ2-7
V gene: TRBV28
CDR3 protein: CASSLLSPYEQYF

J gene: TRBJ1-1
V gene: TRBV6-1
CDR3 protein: CASSTRDRGDTEAFF

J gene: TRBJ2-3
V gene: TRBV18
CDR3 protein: CASSPLTGGGPTDTQYF

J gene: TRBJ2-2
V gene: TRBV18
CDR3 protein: CASSSGGETGELFF

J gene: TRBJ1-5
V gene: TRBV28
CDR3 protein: CASSPTGLTPQHF

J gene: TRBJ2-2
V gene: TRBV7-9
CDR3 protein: CASSLNQGRTGELFF

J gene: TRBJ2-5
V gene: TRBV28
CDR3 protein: CASSFLLQGVGETQYF

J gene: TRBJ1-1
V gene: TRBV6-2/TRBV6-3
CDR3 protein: CASTAQAQGNTEAFF